What follows describes a single TCR beta chain. Its antigen is not yet known. No much larger clone exists at a distance of one base, and base qualities are not known. The data belong to a study of cytomegalovirus exposure and HLA in healthy donors (dated by TCRdb to about 2017). Study-level background: An earlier analysis of several hundred of the donors reported approximately 270 Gb of sequence data and 117 million unique TCR beta sequences from about 200 million T cells. An early release covering about 600 HLA-typed donors comprised around 300 gigabases of sequencing data and 65 million to 100 million unique TCR sequences. Among the roughly 370 genotyped donors, around 81% belonged to the genetic ancestry cluster associated with self-reported Caucasian donors. The study was designed to test whether signatures of past pathogen exposure could be identified by cataloging public T cell receptors. Using immunosequencing, the study profiled T cell repertoires from fewer than 700 subjects and related those repertoires to cytomegalovirus serostatus. Besides the first cohort of around 670 subjects, a separate validation cohort made up of over 100 different subjects was used. The study combined high-throughput TCR immunosequencing, statistical association of individual TCRs with disease status, and machine learning to predict cytomegalovirus infection status. A later analysis re-analyzed previously published TCR beta repertoires from 500 to 700 donors and added high-resolution HLA genotyping to study TCR occurrence patterns. Rather than drawing on any new phenotypic data, the later analysis identified candidate immune exposures from TCR beta sequences and the way those sequences occurred across donors. To decide whether each TCR beta V gene segment behaved as functional or pseudogenic, an earlier analysis of some 570 of the donors relied on high-throughput TCR beta sequencing. Donor age, sex, ethnicity and CMV serostatus were collected together with the repertoire data. A later genetic analysis took genome-wide SNP genotypes for about three fifths of the roughly 700 donors and used that subset as a discovery cohort. Every discovery cohort repertoire had been produced on one sequencing platform. Class I and class II HLA loci were covered by the typing at four-digit resolution. The number of donors typed differed by locus, with 629-630 for A, B, C, DRB1 and DQB1, about 500 for DQA1, about 610 for DPA1, and some 470 for DPB1. Several DR-DQ haplotypes were handled as single units for association and clustering, since linkage in the cohort was strong. Among roughly 400 genotyped donors of the cohort, an average of around 250,000 unique TCR beta nucleotide sequences was sequenced per donor, of which roughly 17% were non-productive. Results the study describes overall, beyond this receptor: In an earlier analysis of about 540 of the donors, most TCR beta V segments were observed in productive rearrangements about 90% or about 30% of the time, broadly matching IMGT annotations. A later analysis found that HLA-associated TCR beta chains were more clonally expanded and had lower generation probabilities than equally common non-associated chains. According to a later analysis, parvovirus B19, influenza, CMV and Epstein-Barr virus appeared linked to several top co-occurrence clusters. A few of the identified cytomegalovirus-associated TCR beta chains were confirmed in vitro to be specific for cytomegalovirus antigens. At a false discovery rate of 0.05, a later analysis linked 16,951 TCR beta sequences to specific HLA alleles. According to a later analysis, most CMV-associated TCR beta chains appeared to be HLA-restricted, and the HLA associations seemed to be driven largely by CMV exposure. V-gene and J-gene trimming of TCR beta chains was associated with a missense DCLRE1C variant in a later genetic analysis, and the association was replicated in an independent cohort. Presence/absence analyses assumed roughly uniform sequencing depth across donors, an assumption that may not hold. A further reported finding was that TCR beta sequences accurately predicted the HLA-A and HLA-B alleles for most subjects in the first cohort. Some IMGT-functional V segments, including TRBV6-2 and TRBV6-3, could not be told apart with the 87-base-pair reads, so those segments were excluded. Most TCR sequences were seen in very few donors, while some public TCRs were found in many individuals. The authors suggested that the approach could potentially be generalized to other disease states and immunological phenotypes. The study listed 150 to 200 TCR beta chains as associated with cytomegalovirus. Because counts were too low, 15 to 20 rarely observed V segments, including chromosome 9 orphons, were excluded from the earlier analysis of 587 of the donors. The classifier was reported to diagnose cytomegalovirus status with high specificity and sensitivity in both the original cohort and the validation cohort. The only immune exposure information available for the cohort was CMV serostatus. Compared with the roughly 700-donor mean, donors in an Asian-associated ancestry cluster had fewer N-insertions in productive TCRs, according to a later genetic analysis. In a later analysis, TCR association rates were found to vary across HLA loci, with the most associated TCRs seen for DRB1 alleles and the fewest for HLA-C alleles. A group of highly shared sequence variants was considered likely to be a technical artifact of the sequencing pipeline. When HLA alleles, especially DR and DQ, strongly co-occurred, attributing TCR associations to individual alleles was difficult. Because HLA typing was missing for some donors at each locus, association tests included only the typed subset. Correlated functional status among segregating V segments might be attributable to linkage disequilibrium, but an unknown experimental factor could not be ruled out. This cohort had only TCR beta chains sequenced, and the lack of alpha or paired-chain data limited which features could be detected.

The cohort was made up of 500 to 850 healthy bone marrow donors. At the time of sampling, every cohort member was nominally healthy, though immune exposures that went unrecorded were likely present. The donor was CMV seropositive and belonged to the group of 250 to 300 seropositive cohort members. Every donor gave a peripheral blood sample, and the peripheral blood mononuclear cells from that sample were used for TCR beta sequencing. The Qiagen DNeasy Blood Extraction Kit was used to extract genomic DNA from the blood cell samples. Libraries were prepared through the immunoSEQ multiplex PCR assay. A mixture of 60 forward primers for TCR Vbeta segments and 13 reverse primers for TCR Jbeta segments was used in the multiplex PCR. A multiplex PCR assay on genomic DNA amplified the CDR3 region of rearranged TCR beta genes. On the Illumina HiSeq System, the amplified TCR beta libraries were sequenced as 87-base-pair reads. For the original study's pipeline: Across the 500 to 850 repertoires, a later analysis counted 60 million to 90 million unique TCR beta chains, roughly 11 million of which were shared by at least two donors. A nearest-neighbor algorithm error-corrected the raw reads and collapsed the reads into unique sequences, merging closely related sequences to remove PCR and sequencing errors. To assign V, D and J gene segments, CDR3 sequences were aligned to IMGT reference sequences. For a sequence to be retained, a match of at least six nucleotides was required to both a V gene segment and a J gene segment. Rearrangements were called productive when the CDR3 lacked stop codons and stayed in frame with V and J; all others were non-productive. Following IMGT convention, CDR3 was defined as the stretch from the second conserved V-encoded cysteine up to the conserved J-encoded phenylalanine. The earlier analysis of about 640 of the donors excluded any sequence lacking an unambiguous match to a single V gene segment. An earlier analysis of a few hundred of the donors classified V segments as functional when productive rearrangements were above 56.7% and as segregating when the standard deviation between donors was above 5%. A statistical classification framework was built to diagnose cytomegalovirus status from the catalog of TCR beta chain sequences. V and J gene assignment, in a later analysis, came from comparing TCR nucleotide sequences with IMGT/GENE-DB human TR gene sequences. Using the TCRdist pipeline, a later analysis assigned CDR3 sequences along with most-parsimonious VDJ recombination scenarios. In a later analysis, each TCR beta chain was defined by its CDR3 amino acid sequence together with its V-gene family, and reads without a unique V-gene family were excluded. A later analysis removed roughly 590 highly shared, low-generation-probability nucleotide sequences to deal with suspected cross-contamination and a sequencing artifact. In a later analysis, a clonal expansion index was calculated for each public chain from normalized within-repertoire ranks of inferred template counts. A later analysis computed generation probabilities with a VDJ recombination model fitted to out-of-frame rearrangements, and checked the results against IGoR. A later analysis scored TCR-TCR, TCR-HLA and TCR-CMV co-occurrence with hypergeometric tests, applying a repertoire-size bias correction to TCR pairs. In a later analysis, false discovery rates were estimated by permuting HLA or CMV assignments 20 times. A later analysis grouped co-occurring TCRs with DBSCAN, adding TCRdist sequence similarity when clustering within HLA-allele-positive subsets. Repertoires with fewer than 30,000 or more than 120,000 public chains, plus five repertoires with anomalous nucleotide sharing, were excluded from co-occurrence clustering. The table was pulled from immuneACCESS by TCRdb, which kept in-frame rearrangements only. Such tables lose some clones; where checked, under half of the loss comes from unresolved V genes, and the rest has no known cause. The V and J calls and clone size come from that table; D and trimming were worked out from the DNA. The sample table shows roughly 110,000 clones, and 55% to 75% are seen once. The ten largest clones represent roughly 9% of the sample.

CDR1 and CDR2 (MNHEY, SMNVEV) derive from the germline V gene (reference sequence). The CDR3 spans 14 residues, from the cysteine through the phenylalanine. Just CDR3 DNA is preserved here, 42 bases in frame from base 1. The V end gives up 7 bases and the J end 5 bases, leaving 9 bases in the junction not matched to a gene. The V gene is TRBV27 and the J gene is TRBJ2-5, with TRBD1 identical over 8 junction bases. Specimen: PBMCs. The sequence was obtained from a man between 25 and 39 years old in good health and CMV-seropositive. The CDR3 region has the sequence CASKQSTGAETQYF. The nucleotide sequence reads as follows: TGTGCCAGCAAGCAATCGACAGGGGCGGAGACCCAGTACTTC.